These T cell receptor beta chains were read from a single sample in a study of T cell changes during pregnancy in multiple sclerosis. Here immunoSEQ multiplex PCR was the method, and the copy in TCRdb shows in-frame clones only, minus some. The sample contains approximately 69,000 clones, approximately 94% of which appear only once. The sequencing here drew on peripheral blood, taken in the third trimester of pregnancy. The receptors were gathered from a female donor with multiple sclerosis, enrolled in a pregnancy study. Each CDR3 is given with its conserved first and last residue.

V: TRBV4-3; J: TRBJ2-2; CDR3: CASSLTGSTGELFF
V: TRBV9; J: TRBJ2-3; CDR3: CASSFRGGRADTQYF
V: TRBV5-4; J: TRBJ2-3; CDR3: CASGPQATGWNTDTQYF
V: TRBV7-3; J: TRBJ2-6; CDR3: CASSSRESGANVLTF
V: TRBV9; J: TRBJ1-1; CDR3: CASSVEGAAEAFF
V: TRBV29-1; J: TRBJ2-7; CDR3: CSGTDRDPYEQYF
V: TRBV19; J: TRBJ1-4; CDR3: CAVRTNNEKLFF
V: TRBV5-1; J: TRBJ1-2; CDR3: CASSMDPGGYGYTF
V: TRBV7-2; J: TRBJ2-5; CDR3: CASSLESVGAGVQETQYF
V: TRBV7-9; J: TRBJ1-6; CDR3: CASSLTGGDSPLHF
V: TRBV7-9; J: TRBJ1-2; CDR3: CASSLTGTADGYTF
V: TRBV27; J: TRBJ2-7; CDR3: CASTHGGQRQYF
V: TRBV27; J: TRBJ1-6; CDR3: CASSPAGQVRNSPLHF
V: TRBV6-6; J: TRBJ1-1; CDR3: CASSYGGSTEAFF
V: TRBV6-6; J: TRBJ2-3; CDR3: CASSLSGGAPTDTQYF
V: TRBV5-4; J: TRBJ2-7; CDR3: CASRRTGGHEQYF
V: TRBV6-1; J: TRBJ2-3; CDR3: CASSEATSGGWYF
V: TRBV18; J: TRBJ2-1; CDR3: CASSPPGQPNNEQFF